A single T cell receptor beta chain is shown here with its context. Generated by immunoSEQ multiplex PCR, the TCRdb table keeps only in-frame clones and is missing some. This sample has about 480,000 clones, with 88% found just once. This specimen belongs to a study of blood T cell repertoires in COVID-19. Two consecutive negative NP/OP PCR tests, clearance, or resolved symptoms defined Cohort 3 recovery. This CDR3 is 12 amino acids long. V shed 11 bases and J 7 bases; nucleotides not matched to a gene: 8. The sequence was obtained from a woman aged 40 to 50 who had recovered from COVID-19. Material: PBMCs or T cells enriched from blood (not recorded which). The rearrangement uses TRBV12-3 or TRBV12-4 and TRBJ2-1; 7 bases are a match to TRBD2. Here the CDR3 reads CALAGGRNEQFF. Written as DNA, the CDR3 is TGTGCCCTTGCGGGCGGGAGAAATGAGCAGTTCTTC.